The rows below give T cell receptor beta chains drawn from one sample of a study of blood T cell repertoires in COVID-19. Libraries were prepared by immunoSEQ multiplex PCR; TCRdb keeps only in-frame clonotypes and omits some of them. The sample holds over 100,000 clones, around 80% seen once. Sequenced sample: peripheral blood. The receptors originated from a human donor in a cohort sampled during active or convalescent COVID-19. The CDR3 runs from the conserved cysteine through the conserved F or W. D genes are given only for firm matches. The listing skips clone size in some rows; elsewhere it reads once, few, many or a size class.

>-|TRBJ1-2|TRBV7-2|-
TGTGCCAGCAGCTTAGAGTTGCGGTACTATGGCTACACCTTC
CASSLELRYYGYTF
>-|TRBJ2-5|TRBV5-1|TRBD1
TGCGCCAGCAGCCCGACAGGGGGTAATGGGGAGACCCAGTACTTC
CASSPTGGNGETQYF
>-|TRBJ1-1|TRBV28|-
TGTGCCAGCAGTTTTGAAGGTTTGTGGTCAGGGGTGATGAACACTGAAGCTTTCTTT
CASSFEGLWSGVMNTEAFF
>-|TRBJ2-3|TRBV6-5|-
TGTGCCAGCACCTCCCCCTCAGATACGCAGTATTTT
CASTSPSDTQYF
>-|TRBJ2-2|TRBV30|-
TGTGCCTGGAGTGGGGGCCAGGGTTGGACCGGGGAGCTGTTTTTT
CAWSGGQGWTGELFF
>once|TRBJ2-3|TRBV28|-
TGTGCCAGCGCAGGTTGGGGGCTGAACACAGATACGCAGTATTTT
CASAGWGLNTDTQYF
>-|TRBJ2-7|TRBV4-3|TRBD2
TGCGCCAGCAGCCAAGTCTCGGGACTAGCGGGGGGTTATATTGGTGTTTCCTACGAGCAGTACTTC
CASSQVSGLAGGYIGVSYEQYF
>-|TRBJ2-1|TRBV5-1|TRBD2
TGCGCCAGCAGCTACGGGACTAGAGTGCACAATGAGCAGTTCTTC
CASSYGTRVHNEQFF
>-|TRBJ1-6|TRBV29-1|TRBD1
TGCAGCGCTCAAATGACAGGGGACAATTCACCCCTCCACTTT
CSAQMTGDNSPLHF
>-|TRBJ2-7|TRBV29-1|TRBD1
TGCAGCGTTCCGACAGGGGATCCCTACGAGCAGTACTTC
CSVPTGDPYEQYF
>once|TRBJ1-2|TRBV19|-
TGTGCCAGTAGTACAGAAAGGACAGCCGTCTATGGCTACACCTTC
CASSTERTAVYGYTF
>-|TRBJ2-7|TRBV6-2/TRBV6-3|-
TGTGCCAGCAGTTACTCGACTGGGTCCCACGAGCAGTACTTC
CASSYSTGSHEQYF
>-|TRBJ2-7|TRBV4-3|-
TGCGCCAGCAGCCAAGCACTTATTTCCTACGAGCAGTACTTC
CASSQALISYEQYF
>-|TRBJ2-1|TRBV19|TRBD2
TGTGCCAGTAGTATAGATACAGGACTAGCCTACAATGAGCAGTTCTTC
CASSIDTGLAYNEQFF
>-|TRBJ2-2|TRBV5-1|TRBD2
TGCGCCAGCAGGCCGGGACTAGCGGGGGGCGCGAACACCGGGGAGCTGTTTTTT
CASRPGLAGGANTGELFF
>once|TRBJ2-3|TRBV19|-
TGTGCCAGTAATAGTGCAGATACGCAGTATTTT
CASNSADTQYF
>few|TRBJ2-7|TRBV19|-
TGTGCCAGTAGCGGGACTCCAGGTTTGGGCTACGAGCAGTACTTC
CASSGTPGLGYEQYF
>-|TRBJ2-3|TRBV5-4|-
TGTGCCAGCAGCTCTAAGGGGGGGGCAAGCACAGATACGCAGTATTTT
CASSSKGGASTDTQYF
>few|TRBJ1-1|TRBV6-6|TRBD1
TGTGCCAGCCTCTCAGACAGGGAGGCTTTCTTT
CASLSDREAFF
>-|TRBJ2-7|TRBV2|TRBD2
TGTGCCAGCAGTGAAGGGGCTAGCGGGAGATACCCCTACGAGCAGTACTTC
CASSEGASGRYPYEQYF
>few|TRBJ1-6|TRBV27|-
TGTGCCAGCAGTACAGGGAATTCACCCCTCCACTTT
CASSTGNSPLHF
>-|TRBJ2-3|TRBV6-5|TRBD1
TGTGCCAGCAAAGCGACAGGGATTACAGATACGCAGTATTTT
CASKATGITDTQYF
>-|TRBJ1-5|TRBV6-5|-
TGTGCCAGCAGTTATACCAGGGGTAGCAATCAGCCCCAGCATTTT
CASSYTRGSNQPQHF
>once|TRBJ1-3|TRBV4-2|TRBD1
TGTGCCAGCAGTCTACAGGGGTTGAGCTCTGGAAACACCATATATTTT
CASSLQGLSSGNTIYF
>-|TRBJ2-7|TRBV6-6|TRBD1
TGTGCCAGCAGTCGATCCGGGACAGGGAGCTCCTACGAGCAGTACTTC
CASSRSGTGSSYEQYF
>-|TRBJ1-2|TRBV29-1|-
TGCAGCGTTGAACCCCCTTCTGTTTTAAACTATGGCTACACCTTC
CSVEPPSVLNYGYTF
>-|TRBJ1-4|TRBV4-2|-
TGTGCCAGCAGACACAGGGAAGGGGTTGATGAAAAACTGTTTTTT
CASRHREGVDEKLFF